This T cell receptor (beta chain) was identified during a study of cytomegalovirus exposure and HLA in healthy donors. From germline, CDR1 is SGHTS and CDR2 YDEGEE. This CDR3 has 15 amino acids. Trimming took 2 bases from V and 2 from J; bases not matched to a gene: 6. The PCR had 60 Vbeta and 13 Jbeta primers. Only in-frame clones appear in the TCRdb table, and some are missing; sequencing was by immunoSEQ multiplex PCR. The repertoire holds 200,000 or so clones, with roughly 80% as singletons. The gene calls are TRBV5-8 and TRBJ2-7, with TRBD2 identical over 8 bases. The clonotype originates from a woman under 30 in good health and CMV-seronegative. Material: PBMCs. The DNA of the CDR3 is TGTGCCAGCAGCTTCACAGCGGGGGCTACCTACGAGCAGTACTTC. Translating gives CASSFTAGATYEQYF.